Listed here is a single T cell receptor (beta chain). The antigen is unknown. V lost 3 bases and J 6 bases, leaving 14 bases between the germline ends. Looked up from germline, CDR1 is SEHNR and CDR2 is FQNEAQ (reference sequence). The CDR3 loop spans 14 amino acids. This entry belongs to a study of CD8 T cells in ankylosing spondylitis. Overall study findings and caveats: Clones linked to disease were reported to show significant enrichment in matched ankylosing spondylitis synovial fluid. Clones linked to the disease showed a CD8+ phenotype. They occurred at relatively low frequencies in peripheral blood. Within ankylosing spondylitis blood, a TCR beta motif made up of eight or nine highly homologous variants appeared to be characteristic.

TCRdb processed the 5' RACE reads anew with MiXCR; each CDR3 protein has one entry. In the table there are a few hundred thousand distinct CDR3 sequences, roughly 13% of which are singletons. Sample: blood, either unsorted or a sorted T cell fraction (not recorded which). V is TRBV7-9 and J is TRBJ1-2; D possibly corresponds to TRBD1 (6 bases). This clonotype was sampled from a male donor with ankylosing spondylitis. The CDR3 reads CASSFGTGLNGYTF. The CDR3 bases are TGTGCCAGCAGCTTCGGCACAGGGTTGAATGGCTACACCTTC.